The 17 T cell receptor beta chains reported below all come from one sample, sequenced in a study of blood T cells in healthy people across ages. Next came a second PCR, run for roughly 6 to 11 cycles, which used a sample-barcoded 5' primer along with a J-beta primer mix. TCRdb passed the 5' RACE reads through MiXCR, listing each CDR3 protein once. The table shows 540,000 or so distinct CDR3 sequences, with around 24% occurring only once. These records were also assigned to another study, of T cells of mothers and their children.

The specimen sequenced was blood. The receptors stem from a boy aged 5-17 years in good health.

This clonotype was seen more than once but under ten times. The J gene is TRBJ1-2, the V gene TRBV18; 10 nucleotides match TRBD1. Germline V gene data show CDR1 as KGHSH and CDR2 as LQKENI. The CDR3 loop spans 14 amino acids. The V segment lost 0 bases and the J segment 6 bases; nucleotides outside the gene matches: 1. Written as DNA, the CDR3 is TGTGCCAGCTCACCACCGGGACAGGGGAATGGCTACACCTTC. It specifies CASSPPGQGNGYTF.

This clonotype was seen only a few times. The chain uses TRBV6-1 and TRBJ2-2; tentatively, D is TRBD2 (6 bases). Trimming removed 1 base at V and 6 bases at J, with 6 bases between. The CDR3 length is 13 residues. From germline, CDR1 is MNHNS and CDR2 SASEGT. The CDR3 DNA is TGTGCCAGCAGTGAAGGGAGGGCCGGGGAGCTGTTTTTT. This sequence encodes CASSEGRAGELFF.

The chain recombines TRBV7-2 with TRBJ2-5; 11 positions agree with TRBD2. Germline loops: CDR1 SGHTA, CDR2 FQGNSA. The V segment lost 8 bases and the J segment 5 bases; nucleotides outside the gene matches: 13. CDR3 size: 16 residues. CDR3 DNA sequence: TGTGCCAGCGGGGCTAGCGGGAGGAGCCTTATGGAGACCCAGTACTTC. Residues: CASGASGRSLMETQYF.

The rearrangement links TRBV7-8 to TRBJ2-1; D gene unclear. The CDR3 spans 17 residues. In germline, CDR1 is SGHVS, CDR2 FQNEAQ. V was clipped by 5 bases and J by 0 bases, with 17 bases between them. This CDR3 reads CASSRYSAPSSYNEQFF. The CDR3 region has the DNA TGTGCCAGCAGCAGATACAGCGCTCCAAGCTCCTACAATGAGCAGTTCTTC.

This clonotype was observed once. The chain has TRBV6-6 and TRBJ1-4, with 7 bases lining up with TRBD1. The CDR3 covers 13 residues. V was clipped by 4 bases and J by 4 bases; unmatched bases: 0. Germline CDR1 and CDR2: MNHNY and SVGAGI (reference sequence). The CDR3 here is CASSWDSNEKLFF. CDR3 DNA sequence: TGTGCCAGCAGTTGGGACAGTAATGAAAAACTGTTTTTT.

The V gene is TRBV5-1, the J gene TRBJ2-7; D gene ambiguous. V shed 0 bases and J shed 5 bases, with 9 bases lying between them. Germline V gives CDR1 SGHRS, CDR2 YFSETQ. This CDR3 region has 13 residues. The CDR3 DNA follows: TGCGCCAGCAGCTTGGCGGCCTTCCACGAGCAGTACTTC. This sequence encodes CASSLAAFHEQYF.

This chain connects TRBV9 to TRBJ1-1, with 8 bases fitting TRBD1. The V gene end was trimmed by 2 bases and the J gene end by 10 bases; junction bases not matched to a gene: 7. The CDR3 contains 13 residues. CDR1 is SGDLS and CDR2 is YYNGEE in the germline V gene. The chain's CDR3 is CASSVGTGDVAFF. The CDR3 DNA reads as TGTGCCAGCAGCGTTGGGACAGGCGACGTAGCTTTCTTT.

This clonotype came up a few times. The chain employs TRBV4-3 and TRBJ2-2, with 13 positions matching TRBD2. The CDR3 has 20 amino acids. Per the germline V gene, CDR1 is LGHNA and CDR2 is YSLEER. V shed 4 bases, J shed 6 bases, and the junction held 17 bases outside the gene matches. DNA of the CDR3: TGCGCCAGCAGCCTGCGGACTAGCGGGAGTCTCTTTCTTCCGGCCGGGGAGCTGTTTTTT. Its translation is CASSLRTSGSLFLPAGELFF.

The table lists this clonotype with a few counts. The chain couples TRBV4-1 to TRBJ1-6; D unresolved. Trimming removed 4 bases at V and 6 bases at J, with 10 bases between. The germline V gene has CDR1 MGHRA and CDR2 YSYEKL. The CDR3 loop spans 14 amino acids. The DNA for the CDR3 is TGCGCCAGCAGCCTCGTGGAGGCTAATTCACCCCTCCACTTT. This codes for CASSLVEANSPLHF.

This chain links TRBV30 with TRBJ2-2, with TRBD1 identical over 7 bases. With 4 bases clipped from V and 0 bases from J, the junction kept 2 bases outside the gene matches. The germline V gene has CDR1 GTSNPN and CDR2 SVGIG (reference sequence). The CDR3 is 14 amino acids. The CDR3 loop reads CAWKGTANTGELFF. As DNA, the CDR3 is TGTGCCTGGAAAGGGACAGCGAACACCGGGGAGCTGTTTTTT. The full variable domain, in which reference TRBV30 and TRBJ2-2 provide the parts outside the CDR3, is SQTIHQWPATLVQPVGSPLSLECTVEGTSNPNLYWYRQAAGRGLQLLFYSVGIGQISSEVPQNLSASRPQDRQFILSSKKLLLSDSGFYLCAWKGTANTGELFFGEGSRLTVL.

The chain combines TRBV12-5 with TRBJ2-5, with a weak D call TRBD1 (5 bases). The CDR3 extends over 15 amino acids. In germline, CDR1 is LGHNT, CDR2 FRNRAP. V lost 5 bases, J lost 5 bases, and 18 bases lay in between. The CDR3 is CASGQGTPSRETQYF. Here the CDR3 DNA reads TGTGCTAGTGGTCAGGGAACCCCATCTAGGGAGACCCAGTACTTC.

The rearrangement uses TRBV20-1 and TRBJ2-7; D unclear. The CDR3 contains 13 residues. In germline, CDR1 is DFQATT, CDR2 SNEGSKA (reference sequence). Trimming shortened V by 0 bases and J by 0 bases, and 6 bases separated the two germline ends. DNA of the CDR3: TGCAGTGCTAGAGATCAGACCTCCTACGAGCAGTACTTC. Protein sequence: CSARDQTSYEQYF.

The chain recombines TRBV20-1 with TRBJ2-7; the D gene could be TRBD1 or TRBD2 (5 bases each). Germline V gives CDR1 DFQATT, CDR2 SNEGSKA (reference sequence). Deletions cut 6 bases from V and 1 base from J, with 13 bases between. The CDR3 is made up of 13 amino acids. The CDR3 nucleotides are TGCAGTGCGCCCGGGACGGCTTCCTACGAGCAGTACGTC. This sequence encodes CSAPGTASYEQYV.

The V call is TRBV12-3 or TRBV12-4, the J call TRBJ2-1, with 14 bases matching TRBD2. With V trimmed by 5 bases and J by 8 bases, 11 bases remained unmatched. This CDR3 is 17 amino acids long. The CDR3 reads CASSPASGLAGEDEQFF. The CDR3 region has the DNA TGTGCCAGCAGTCCCGCTTCGGGACTAGCGGGAGAGGATGAGCAGTTCTTC.

V and J are TRBV6-2 or TRBV6-3 and TRBJ2-5; D is unclear. The last part of the DNA fits TRBJ2-1 better; the J call may be wrong. Germline loops: CDR1 MNHEY, CDR2 SVGEGT. The CDR3 runs to 12 residues. CDR3 region: CASSTPAREQFF. The CDR3, as DNA: TGTGCCAGCAGTACTCCCGCGCGTGAGCAGTTCTTC.

This chain joins TRBV5-8 and TRBJ2-3; D not certain. The CDR3 has 12 amino acids. V dropped 4 bases and J dropped 5 bases, with 8 bases sitting between them. CDR1 SGHTS and CDR2 YDEGEE come from the germline V gene. CDR3 sequence reads: CASSNSKDTQYF. In DNA form, the CDR3 reads TGTGCCAGCAGCAACTCAAAAGATACGCAGTATTTT.

This clonotype was found a few times. This may arise from a read error, as a much more abundant clone is one base away. The J gene is TRBJ2-5, the V gene TRBV6-2 or TRBV6-3, with D maybe TRBD2 (6 bases). Germline assignment: CDR1 MNHEY and CDR2 SVGEGT. The CDR3 covers 15 residues. Trimming left V 5 bases short and J 2 bases short, with 15 bases between. The CDR3 reads CASSPWLALQETQYF. CDR3 sequence (DNA): TGTGCCAGCAGTCCTTGGCTAGCGCTTCAAGAGACCCAGTACTTC.